Sequencing of this TCR beta chain was carried out in a study of post-analysis software for immune sequencing data. Findings of the study overall: Those samples that were prepared in the same batch co-clustered strongly by F measure. Elevated frequency relative to controls characterized 4 or 5 TRBV segments in patients, TRBV5-6, TRBV5-1 and TRBV20-1 among them.

The CDR3 extends over 15 amino acids. From germline, CDR1 is SGHRS and CDR2 YFSETQ. Libraries were made from TCR beta cDNA, and they carried unique molecular identifiers. TCRdb re-derived calls from the PCR reads in MiXCR, one entry per CDR3 protein. The sample yields about 540,000 distinct CDR3 sequences, around 34% seen once. As concerns this clonotype: Antigen specificity is unknown. A read error may account for a junction end that differs from germline.

This clonotype originated in a girl aged 2 to 17 with multiple sclerosis. The sample taken for sequencing was blood. The chain links TRBV5-1 to TRBJ2-5; 7 nucleotides align to TRBD2. The J call is uncertain, as TRBJ2-1 better fits the DNA end. The DNA for the CDR3 is TGCGCCAACAGCTTCGCGAGCGGGGACCAAGAGACCCAGTTCTTC. It specifies CANSFASGDQETQFF.